This TCR beta chain was recovered during a study of T cells in Graves' hyperthyroidism and ophthalmopathy (dated by TCRdb to about 2019). Some background on the complete study: Peripheral blood samples were taken at the time of initial diagnosis, prior to any treatment. To identify distinguishing TCR V-J signatures, a discovery cohort of about 100 patients was used, comprising some 43 with Graves' ophthalmopathy and under 60 with stable Graves' hyperthyroidism. Whether ophthalmopathy could be predicted prospectively was tested in an independent validation cohort made up of roughly 20 hyperthyroidism patients plus 17 patients who later progressed to ophthalmopathy. For training and testing, the 110 or so patients in the discovery cohort were randomly divided in a 7:3 ratio. In about 6 Graves' hyperthyroidism patients, the study also compared T-cell repertoires from thyroid tissue with T-cell repertoires from blood. After sampling, hyperthyroidism patients received methimazole starting at 30 mg daily, and ophthalmopathy patients received high-dose intravenous methylprednisolone. TCR Vbeta CDR3 sequencing of 120 to 150 peripheral blood samples (approximately 44 ophthalmopathy, about 74 hyperthyroidism and around 17 progressor patients) is reported in the paper. The full study reports these points: In validation, progression to ophthalmopathy was predicted by the model with 70.59% sensitivity and roughly 76% specificity, a median of 6.5 months before onset. No statistical method was used to set the sample size in advance, and investigators knew the group allocation. A 13 V-J signature model separated ophthalmopathy from stable hyperthyroidism, with roughly 88% sensitivity and about 81% specificity in cross-validation and 80%/75% in testing. Most expanded thyroid clonotypes (frequency above 0.001) were also detected in blood, suggesting blood repertoires may reflect thyroid immune responses.

Ophthalmopathy patients had moderately to severely active disease, Clinical Activity Score of at least 3, NOSPECS grade of at least 4, and duration under 3 months. The study excluded patients with uncontrolled infections, other autoimmune diseases, pregnancy or lactation. Diagnoses were established on the basis of clinical symptoms, serum thyroxine and TRAb, thyroid ultrasound, and orbital computed tomography. PBMCs were separated from roughly 9.3 ml of fresh peripheral blood using Ficoll-Paque density gradient centrifugation. Trizol reagent was used to extract total RNA, and RNA quality was then checked on an Agilent 2100 Bioanalyzer. The TCR beta CDR3 regions were amplified from the RNA transcripts. A first-round RT-PCR of the TCR CDR3 used the HTBI primer set with the Qiagen OneStep RT-PCR kit. The libraries were constructed in a second round of multiplex PCR and then size-selected and purified. Libraries were sequenced paired-end with 100 bp reads on an Illumina HiSeq2000. Under the source paper's analysis protocol: SOAPnuke was used to process the raw data, with reads discarded if the reads contained adapters or uncalled bases, had a mean Phred below 15, or lacked an exact constant-primer or identifier match. COPE v1.2.5 was used to merge high-quality paired reads, and clonotypes were defined as unique nucleotide sequences. MiTCR v1.1 was used to align clonotypes to the IMGT TRBV, TRBD and TRBJ reference segments. Analysis was restricted to V-J combinations with a frequency above 0.0001, which covered 98% to 99.2% of repertoires. The TCS score was defined as F50 (clonal expansion) divided by E x V (chaos), with BLOSUM62-based TCRdist calculated between CDR3 peptides within each V-J. Welch's t-statistics and random forest reduced 500 to 550 V-J features to 13, which were used in a naive Bayes classifier (R e1071). Starting from the raw public reads, TCRdb applied fastp trimming at Q25, assembled clones with MiXCR and retained in-frame beta chains. Every CDR3 protein is listed once, alongside the most common genes and DNA of its rows. The V and J calls come from TCRdb's annotation, not from the publication. The table for this sample lists approximately 400,000 distinct CDR3 sequences; 15% to 20% of them were counted only once. The ten largest clonotypes hold over 35% of the sample.

Details on this clonotype: Its antigen remains undetermined. No base quality information exists; no much larger clone differs at one position.

The CDR3 runs 16 amino acids, cysteine and phenylalanine included. Of all the DNA, just the CDR3 is kept, 48 bases in frame from base 1. V sheds 0 bases and J sheds 4 bases, leaving 10 bases between their ends. The germline V gene encodes CDR1 SEHNR and CDR2 FQNEAQ (reference sequence). The V gene is TRBV7-9 and the J gene is TRBJ2-6; the D gene cannot be resolved reliably. This receptor was taken from a man aged 18 to 30 with Graves' ophthalmopathy. Sequenced input: blood. At the DNA level, the sequence is TGTGCCAGCAGCTTAGCGACCCAGACGGGGGCCAACGTCCTGACTTTC. This gives the protein CASSLATQTGANVLTF.